The 21 T cell receptor beta chains in this list originate from one sample, sequenced in a study of T-cell memory formation after mild COVID-19. TCRdb re-derived calls from the 5' RACE reads in MiXCR, one entry per CDR3 protein. The table has about 290,000 distinct CDR3 sequences, 15% seen once; the top ten hold 22%. The sample taken for sequencing was PBMCs or a T cell subset sorted from them (not recorded which). Every receptor here comes from a man in his late teens or twenties who had mild COVID-19 (a few samples of this study predate the infection). Cell type and time point are not known.

This clonotype appeared a few times. The chain uses TRBV28 and TRBJ2-3; D is unclear. Germline CDR1 MDHEN, CDR2 SYDVKM. V was shortened by 5 bases and J by 3 bases, with 6 bases between the two germline ends. The CDR3 covers 12 residues. The CDR3 loop reads CASSILTDTQYF. CDR3 in DNA: TGTGCCAGCAGTATCCTGACAGATACGCAGTATTTT.

The chain has TRBV2 and TRBJ2-1, with 8 nucleotides matching TRBD2. This CDR3 is 14 amino acids long. The ends lost 8 bases at V and 7 bases at J; junction bases unmatched: 10. Per germline, CDR1 SNHLY and CDR2 FYNNEI. CDR3 DNA sequence: TGTGCCAGCCAGCGGGGGCCCCAGGGGAATGAGCAGTTCTTC. Translating gives CASQRGPQGNEQFF.

V is TRBV12-3 or TRBV12-4 and J is TRBJ1-2, with D maybe TRBD1 (6 bases). The CDR3 consists of 11 residues. V was trimmed by 5 bases and J by 10 bases, leaving 11 bases between them. Here the CDR3 reads CASSAGQSYTF. The CDR3 DNA is TGTGCCAGCAGTGCTGGACAGTCCTACACCTTC.

The table lists this clonotype with many counts. The chain recombines TRBV5-1 with TRBJ2-3, with D unclear. In germline, CDR1 is SGHRS, CDR2 YFSETQ. The CDR3 is 14 amino acids. Between the trimmed V and J ends, which lost 4 bases and 0 bases, there was a span of 9 bases. The CDR3 sequence: CASSHDGSTDTQYF. The DNA for the CDR3 is TGCGCCAGCAGCCACGACGGTAGCACAGATACGCAGTATTTT.

V and J are TRBV5-1 and TRBJ2-2, with TRBD2 matching over 11 bases. J was trimmed by 5 bases and V by 4 bases; bases with no gene match: 7. The CDR3 runs 16 residues. Germline V gene lookup returns CDR1 SGHRS and CDR2 YFSETQ. Written as DNA, the CDR3 is TGCGCCAGCAGCATAGACCGACTAGCGGGGACCGGGGAGCTGTTTTTT. The encoded protein is CASSIDRLAGTGELFF.

This clonotype was recorded a few times. The V call is TRBV2, the J call TRBJ1-3, with D perhaps TRBD1 (5 bases). The CDR3 extends over 15 amino acids. Trimming took 7 bases from V and 0 from J, leaving 13 bases between them. Germline CDR1 SNHLY, CDR2 FYNNEI. CDR3 loop: CASIAGLNSGNTIYF. Here the CDR3 DNA reads TGTGCCAGCATCGCGGGGCTGAACTCTGGAAACACCATATATTTT.

This clonotype was observed at least ten times. The chain uses TRBV27 and TRBJ1-5; D gene unclear. V lost 2 bases, J lost 7 bases, and 12 bases lay in between. The CDR3 totals 14 residues. Germline assignment: CDR1 MNHEY and CDR2 SMNVEV (reference sequence). DNA for the CDR3: TGTGCCAGCAGTTTAAGTTGGGGAGGCCAGCCCCAGCATTTT. This sequence encodes CASSLSWGGQPQHF.

V gene TRBV6-2 or TRBV6-3 combines with J gene TRBJ2-2; 7 nucleotides line up with TRBD1. Per the germline V gene, CDR1 is MNHEY and CDR2 is SVGEGT. V shed 6 bases and J 0 bases; nucleotides not matched to a gene: 7. CDR3 length equals 16 residues. The CDR3 here is CASSPRQGANTGELFF. The CDR3 DNA reads as TGTGCCAGCAGCCCTAGGCAGGGGGCGAACACCGGGGAGCTGTTTTTT.

The chain couples TRBV19 to TRBJ2-3; D gene uncertain. Per the germline V gene, CDR1 is LNHDA and CDR2 is SQIVND (reference sequence). Between the trimmed V and J ends, which lost 8 bases and 1 base, there was a span of 19 bases. The CDR3 loop spans 16 amino acids. The CDR3 region is CASRPPGSLRTDTQYF. The CDR3 bases are TGTGCCAGTCGCCCCCCCGGCTCCCTTCGCACAGATACGCAGTATTTT.

This clonotype was recorded a few times. This chain joins TRBV12-2 and TRBJ2-1; the table's D call of TRBD1 was not tested on the DNA. TRBV12-2 is deemed a pseudogene. This CDR3 comprises 16 residues. The CDR3 DNA reads as TGTGCAAGTCGCTTAGCGGACAGGGACTTTATGCATGAGCAGTTCTTC. Translated, it gives CASRLADRDFMHEQFF.

Only a few counts were recorded for this clonotype. This sequence joins TRBV4-3 and TRBJ2-3, with D maybe TRBD2 (7 bases). Per the germline V gene, CDR1 is LGHNA and CDR2 is YSLEER. This CDR3 region has 18 residues. V lost 0 bases and J lost 1, with 17 bases in between. The CDR3 sequence is CASSQDLGGRGGTDTQYF. The CDR3 DNA is TGCGCCAGCAGCCAAGACCTCGGTGGGAGGGGGGGCACAGATACGCAGTATTTT.

V usage is TRBV7-2 and J usage is TRBJ1-3; weak D call: TRBD1 (5 bases). The germline CDR1 and CDR2 sequences are SGHTA and FQGNSA. The CDR3 contains 15 residues. Trimming removed 2 bases at V and 0 bases at J, with 8 bases between. The CDR3 DNA reads as TGTGCCAGCAGCTTATGGAGGGGCTCTGGAAACACCATATATTTT. Translating it yields CASSLWRGSGNTIYF.

This clonotype was counted only a few times. The chain carries TRBV7-9 and TRBJ1-4, with no clear D. The CDR3 extends over 16 amino acids. V was shortened by 6 bases and J by 4 bases, with 18 bases between the two germline ends. In germline, CDR1 is SEHNR, CDR2 FQNEAQ (reference sequence). The CDR3 here is CASSRGAGWDNEKLFF. CDR3 DNA sequence: TGTGCCAGCAGTCGAGGTGCGGGTTGGGATAATGAAAAACTGTTTTTT. The full variable domain, its missing parts supplied by reference TRBV7-9 and TRBJ1-4, is DTGVSQNPRHKITKRGQNVTFRCDPISEHNRLYWYRQTLGQGPEFLTYFQNEAQLEKSRLLSDRFSAERPKGSFSTLEIQRTEQGDSAMYLCASSRGAGWDNEKLFFGSGTQLSVL.

This clonotype was observed at least ten times. The chain recombines TRBV7-9 with TRBJ1-2; no definite D call. Germline V lookup: CDR1 SEHNR, CDR2 FQNEAQ (reference sequence). The CDR3 has 12 amino acids. Trimming removed 1 base at V and 5 bases at J, with 5 bases between. The CDR3 spells CASSLDGYGYTF. CDR3 sequence (DNA): TGTGCCAGCAGCTTAGACGGTTATGGCTACACCTTC.

The chain recombines TRBV2 with TRBJ1-2; a possible D gene is TRBD1 (6 bases). V lost 3 bases and J lost 4, with 12 bases in between. The CDR3 consists of 14 residues. Germline CDR1 is SNHLY and CDR2 is FYNNEI. CDR3 protein: CASSERGASYGYTF. CDR3 bases: TGTGCCAGCAGTGAGCGGGGGGCTTCCTATGGCTACACCTTC. The full variable domain, its missing parts supplied by reference TRBV2 and TRBJ1-2, is EPEVTQTPSHQVTQMGQEVILRCVPISNHLYFYWYRQILGQKVEFLVSFYNNEISEKSEIFDDQFSVERPDGSNFTLKIRSTKLEDSAMYFCASSERGASYGYTFGSGTRLTVV.

The gene calls are TRBV6-5 and TRBJ1-2, with 7 bases that match TRBD1. V shed 6 bases, J shed 1 base, and the junction held 2 bases outside the gene matches. This CDR3 is 13 amino acids long. The V gene's germline CDR1 is MNHEY and CDR2 SVGAGI. CDR3 DNA: TGTGCCAGCAGGACAGGGCTTAACTATGGCTACACCTTC. Amino acids: CASRTGLNYGYTF.

This clonotype was recorded a few times. This sequence joins TRBV4-3 and TRBJ2-2, with TRBD2 identical over 7 bases. J gave up 1 base and V 4 bases, and 9 bases lay outside the gene matches. The CDR3 spans 17 residues. Germline-derived CDR1 and CDR2 are LGHNA and YSLEER. The CDR3 spells CASSLKRDAKNTGELFF. CDR3 DNA: TGCGCCAGCAGCCTAAAGCGGGACGCAAAGAACACCGGGGAGCTGTTTTTT.

This clonotype was observed a handful of times. The chain uses TRBV20-1 and TRBJ1-3; weak D call: TRBD1 (5 bases). V lost 2 bases and J 4 bases, leaving 15 bases between the germline ends. The CDR3 extends over 15 amino acids. The germline V gene encodes CDR1 DFQATT and CDR2 SNEGSKA (reference sequence). CDR3 nucleotide sequence: TGCAGTGCTAGACCTCCGGGACGCCAAGGAAACACCATATATTTT. It translates to CSARPPGRQGNTIYF.

In its sample, this clonotype was seen a few times. This sequence joins TRBV4-1 and TRBJ2-5; D is unresolved. The germline V gene has CDR1 MGHRA and CDR2 YSYEKL. Trimming left V 1 base short and J 5 bases short, with 8 bases between. The CDR3 has 13 amino acids. CDR3 residues: CASSQGGRETQYF. The CDR3 DNA follows: TGCGCCAGCAGCCAAGGGGGTCGCGAGACCCAGTACTTC.

The chain carries TRBV7-6 and TRBJ1-6, with D maybe TRBD1 (6 bases). V was shortened by 2 bases and J by 7 bases, with 18 bases between the two germline ends. CDR1 and CDR2 (germline): SGHVS, FNYEAQ. CDR3 length equals 17 residues. CDR3 sequence reads: CASSLWPGVVVNSPLHF. CDR3 DNA sequence: TGTGCCAGCAGCTTATGGCCAGGGGTAGTGGTGAATTCACCCCTCCACTTT. Full variable domain (remainder filled in from reference TRBV7-6 and TRBJ1-6): GAGVSQSPRYKVTKRGQDVALRCDPISGHVSLYWYRQALGQGPEFLTYFNYEAQQDKSGLPNDRFSAERPEGSISTLTIQRTEQRDSAMYRCASSLWPGVVVNSPLHFGNGTRLTVT.

There are many counts of this clonotype. The chain combines TRBV25-1 with TRBJ2-5; 11 nucleotides match TRBD2. CDR3 length equals 15 residues. Germline V gene lookup returns CDR1 MGHDK and CDR2 SYGVNS. Unmatched junction bases numbered 4, after V lost 3 bases and J lost 4 bases. The CDR3 coding sequence is TGTGCCAGCAGTGAGACTAGCGGGGTTCGAGAGACCCAGTACTTC. It yields the protein CASSETSGVRETQYF. The full variable domain, its missing parts supplied by reference TRBV25-1 and TRBJ2-5, is EADIYQTPRYLVIGTGKKITLECSQTMGHDKMYWYQQDPGMELHLIHYSYGVNSTEKGDLSSESTVSRIRTEHFPLTLESARPSHTSQYLCASSETSGVRETQYFGPGTRLLVL.